A selection of T cell receptor beta chains follows, all from one sample in a study of CD8 T cells in Susac syndrome. TCRdb reprocessed the immunoSEQ multiplex PCR reads via MiXCR and lists one record per CDR3 protein. The sample includes about 150,000 distinct CDR3 sequences, around 95% seen only once; the top ten take 0.15%. Sequences were obtained from CD8+ T cells from PBMCs. These receptors came from a human donor with multiple sclerosis. CDR3s include the opening cysteine and the closing phenylalanine or tryptophan. A D gene is named only where the DNA matches it firmly. Not every row has a clone size; where given, it reads once, few, many or a size class.

J gene: TRBJ1-5; CDR3 length: 15; clone size: -; D gene: -; V gene: TRBV6-2/TRBV6-3; CDR3 DNA: TGTGCCAGCACCTCCGAGTGGGTGAGCAATCAGCCCCAGCATTTT; CDR3 protein: CASTSEWVSNQPQHF
J gene: TRBJ1-6; CDR3 length: 13; clone size: -; D gene: -; V gene: TRBV12-3/TRBV12-4; CDR3 DNA: TGTGCCAGCAGTGACCTGATACGGCCCCCCCTCCACTTT; CDR3 protein: CASSDLIRPPLHF
J gene: TRBJ1-2; CDR3 length: 13; clone size: -; D gene: -; V gene: TRBV3-1; CDR3 DNA: TGTGCCAGCAGCCAAGTGCAGGCCTATGGCTACACCTTC; CDR3 protein: CASSQVQAYGYTF
J gene: TRBJ2-5; CDR3 length: 14; clone size: -; D gene: -; V gene: TRBV11-2; CDR3 DNA: TGTGCCAGCAGCTTAGGAGCCTCCAGACAGACCCAGTACTTC; CDR3 protein: CASSLGASRQTQYF
J gene: TRBJ2-5; CDR3 length: 13; clone size: -; D gene: TRBD2; V gene: TRBV29-1; CDR3 DNA: TGCAGCTATTTATCGGGAGGTCAAGAGACCCAGTACTTC; CDR3 protein: CSYLSGGQETQYF
J gene: TRBJ1-6; CDR3 length: 16; clone size: once; D gene: -; V gene: TRBV2; CDR3 DNA: TGTGCCAGCAGTCCCGTCCCTAGCTCCTATAATTCACCCCTCCACTTT; CDR3 protein: CASSPVPSSYNSPLHF
J gene: TRBJ2-1; CDR3 length: 13; clone size: -; D gene: -; V gene: TRBV27; CDR3 DNA: TGTGCCAGCAGTTACGCCGGGGGCGATGAGCAGTTCTTC; CDR3 protein: CASSYAGGDEQFF
J gene: TRBJ2-5; CDR3 length: 12; clone size: -; D gene: -; V gene: TRBV12-3/TRBV12-4; CDR3 DNA: TGTGCCAGCAGTGGGCGGGACGGGGCCCAGTACTTC; CDR3 protein: CASSGRDGAQYF
J gene: TRBJ1-1; CDR3 length: 10; clone size: -; D gene: -; V gene: TRBV20-1; CDR3 DNA: TGCAGTGCTGAAGGAGGTGGGCCTTTCTTT; CDR3 protein: CSAEGGGPFF
J gene: TRBJ2-6; CDR3 length: 14; clone size: -; D gene: -; V gene: TRBV27; CDR3 DNA: TGTGCCAGCAGTTTGGGGGGTGGGGCCAACGTCCTGACTTTC; CDR3 protein: CASSLGGGANVLTF
J gene: TRBJ2-7; CDR3 length: 15; clone size: -; D gene: TRBD1; V gene: TRBV30; CDR3 DNA: TGTGCCTGGAGTGTAGGGGGCTTGGATACCTACGAGCAGTACTTC; CDR3 protein: CAWSVGGLDTYEQYF
J gene: TRBJ1-1; CDR3 length: 12; clone size: -; D gene: -; V gene: TRBV7-9; CDR3 DNA: TGTGCCAGCAGTCGGGATCTCACTGAAGCTTTCTTT; CDR3 protein: CASSRDLTEAFF
J gene: TRBJ2-1; CDR3 length: 13; clone size: -; D gene: -; V gene: TRBV24-1; CDR3 DNA: TGTGCCACCAGTGAGACAGGAGAGAATGAGCAGTTCTTC; CDR3 protein: CATSETGENEQFF
J gene: TRBJ2-1; CDR3 length: 17; clone size: -; D gene: TRBD1; V gene: TRBV3-1; CDR3 DNA: TGTGCCAGCAGCCAAGGGGCCTACTGGGACAGGGTAAATGAGCAGTTCTTC; CDR3 protein: CASSQGAYWDRVNEQFF
J gene: TRBJ2-1; CDR3 length: 17; clone size: -; D gene: -; V gene: TRBV19; CDR3 DNA: TGTGCCAGTAACCCCTTCGGAGGTGACAGCTCCTACAATGAGCAGTTCTTC; CDR3 protein: CASNPFGGDSSYNEQFF
J gene: TRBJ1-1; CDR3 length: 14; clone size: -; D gene: -; V gene: TRBV20-1; CDR3 DNA: TGCAGTGCCAGATTCATAACCGGTCCCCCTGAAGCTTTCTTT; CDR3 protein: CSARFITGPPEAFF
J gene: TRBJ2-1; CDR3 length: 14; clone size: -; D gene: -; V gene: TRBV29-1; CDR3 DNA: TGCAGCGTTGAACCTGGGAGCTCCTACAATGAGCAGTTCTTC; CDR3 protein: CSVEPGSSYNEQFF
J gene: TRBJ2-7; CDR3 length: 14; clone size: -; D gene: TRBD1; V gene: TRBV20-1; CDR3 DNA: TGCAGTGCTAGAGGGGACAGGGGAGGGTACGAGCAGTACTTC; CDR3 protein: CSARGDRGGYEQYF
J gene: TRBJ2-7; CDR3 length: 13; clone size: -; D gene: TRBD1; V gene: TRBV5-6; CDR3 DNA: TGTGCCAGCAGCTGGGACAGCGACGTCGAGCAGTACTTC; CDR3 protein: CASSWDSDVEQYF
J gene: TRBJ2-5; CDR3 length: 14; clone size: -; D gene: TRBD2; V gene: TRBV29-1; CDR3 DNA: TGCAGCGTTGCCGCTGGGGGAGGGACCGAGACCCAGTACTTC; CDR3 protein: CSVAAGGGTETQYF
J gene: TRBJ2-7; CDR3 length: 14; clone size: -; D gene: -; V gene: TRBV6-5; CDR3 DNA: TGTGCCAGCAGCCCTAGGAGCTGGAGTTACGAGCAGTACTTC; CDR3 protein: CASSPRSWSYEQYF
J gene: TRBJ2-3; CDR3 length: 14; clone size: -; D gene: -; V gene: TRBV24-1; CDR3 DNA: TGTGCCACCTCAGAGGGTACAGTTGCGGATACGCAGTATTTT; CDR3 protein: CATSEGTVADTQYF
J gene: TRBJ1-1; CDR3 length: 14; clone size: -; D gene: -; V gene: TRBV12-3/TRBV12-4; CDR3 DNA: TGTGCCAGCAGTTTAATCGGGGGAGGGACTGAAGCTTTCTTT; CDR3 protein: CASSLIGGGTEAFF
J gene: TRBJ2-5; CDR3 length: 16; clone size: -; D gene: TRBD1; V gene: TRBV4-1; CDR3 DNA: TGCGCCAGCAGCCAAGTGTGGACAGGGGGTGACGAGACCCAGTACTTC; CDR3 protein: CASSQVWTGGDETQYF
J gene: TRBJ2-3; CDR3 length: 14; clone size: -; D gene: -; V gene: TRBV20-1; CDR3 DNA: TGCAGTGCTAGAGATGCCGGGTTCACAGATACGCAGTATTTT; CDR3 protein: CSARDAGFTDTQYF
J gene: TRBJ2-1; CDR3 length: 13; clone size: -; D gene: TRBD2; V gene: TRBV2; CDR3 DNA: TGTGCCAGCAGTCTAGCGGGGGGCAATGAGCAGTTCTTC; CDR3 protein: CASSLAGGNEQFF